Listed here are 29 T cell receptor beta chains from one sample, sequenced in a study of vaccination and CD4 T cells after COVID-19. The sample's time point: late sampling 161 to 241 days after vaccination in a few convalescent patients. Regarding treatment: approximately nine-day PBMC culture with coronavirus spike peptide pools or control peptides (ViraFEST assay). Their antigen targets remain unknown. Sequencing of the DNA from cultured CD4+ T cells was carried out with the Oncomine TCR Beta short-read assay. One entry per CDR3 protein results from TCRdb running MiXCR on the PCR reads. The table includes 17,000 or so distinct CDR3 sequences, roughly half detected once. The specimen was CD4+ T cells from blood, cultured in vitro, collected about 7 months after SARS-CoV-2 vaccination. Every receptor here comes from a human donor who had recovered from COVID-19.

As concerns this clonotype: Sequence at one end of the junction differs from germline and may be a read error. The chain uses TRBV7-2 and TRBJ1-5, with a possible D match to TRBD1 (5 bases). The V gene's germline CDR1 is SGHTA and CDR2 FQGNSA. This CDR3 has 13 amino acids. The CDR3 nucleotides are TGTGCCAGCAGCTTCCAAGGGGATCAGCCCCGGCATTTT. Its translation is CASSFQGDQPRHF. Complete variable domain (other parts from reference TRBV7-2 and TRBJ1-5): GAGVSQSPSNKVTEKGKDVELRCDPISGHTALYWYRQSLGQGLEFLIYFQGNSAPDKSGLPSDRFSAERTGGSVSTLTIQRTQQEDSAVYLCASSFQGDQPRHFGDGTRLSIL.

CDR3 sequence: CASSLISFRQPQHF. DNA of the CDR3: TGTGCCAGCAGTTTAATCTCTTTCCGACAGCCCCAGCATTTT. J is TRBJ1-5 and V is TRBV28; D remains ambiguous. Trimming cost V 2 bases and J 7 bases, with 12 bases left between them. CDR1 and CDR2 from the germline V gene are MDHEN and SYDVKM. This CDR3 is 14 amino acids long.

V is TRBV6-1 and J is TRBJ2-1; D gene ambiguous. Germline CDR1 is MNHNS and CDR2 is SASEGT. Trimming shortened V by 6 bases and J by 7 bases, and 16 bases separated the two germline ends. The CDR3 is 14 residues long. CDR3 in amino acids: CASRWGTSINEQFF. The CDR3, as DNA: TGTGCCAGCAGGTGGGGAACATCGATAAATGAGCAGTTCTTC.

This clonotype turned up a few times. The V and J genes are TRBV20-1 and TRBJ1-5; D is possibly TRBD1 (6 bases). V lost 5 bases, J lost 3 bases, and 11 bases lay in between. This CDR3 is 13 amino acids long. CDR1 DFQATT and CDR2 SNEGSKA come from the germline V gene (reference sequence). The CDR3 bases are TGCAGTGCTGTGGGACACCTCAATCAGCCCCAGCATTTT. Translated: CSAVGHLNQPQHF.

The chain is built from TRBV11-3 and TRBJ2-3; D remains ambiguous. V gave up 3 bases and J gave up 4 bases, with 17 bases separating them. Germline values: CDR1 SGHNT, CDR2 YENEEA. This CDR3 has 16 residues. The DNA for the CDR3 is TGTGCCAGCAGCTTGATCGCTCTCTCATGGGCAGATACGCAGTATTTT. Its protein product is CASSLIALSWADTQYF.

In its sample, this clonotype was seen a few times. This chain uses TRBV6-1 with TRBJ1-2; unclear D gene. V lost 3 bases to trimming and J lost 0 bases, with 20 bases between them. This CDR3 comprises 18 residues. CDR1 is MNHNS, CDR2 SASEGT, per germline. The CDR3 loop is CASSEETLDGATNYGYTF. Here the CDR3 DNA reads TGTGCCAGCAGTGAGGAAACACTCGATGGAGCGACTAACTATGGCTACACCTTC.

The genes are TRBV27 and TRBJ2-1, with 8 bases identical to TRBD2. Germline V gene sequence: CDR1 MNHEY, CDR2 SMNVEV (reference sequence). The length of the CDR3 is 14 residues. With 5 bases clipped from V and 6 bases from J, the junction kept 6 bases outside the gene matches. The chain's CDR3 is CASSGAGGPNEQFF. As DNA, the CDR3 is TGTGCCAGCAGTGGGGCGGGAGGTCCCAATGAGCAGTTCTTC.

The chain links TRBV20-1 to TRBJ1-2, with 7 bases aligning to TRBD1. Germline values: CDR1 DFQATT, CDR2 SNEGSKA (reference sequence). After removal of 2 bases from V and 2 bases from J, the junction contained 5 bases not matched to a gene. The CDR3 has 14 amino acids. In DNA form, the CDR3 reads TGCAGTGCTAGACCGTCGACAGGGAACTATGGCTACACCTTC. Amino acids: CSARPSTGNYGYTF.

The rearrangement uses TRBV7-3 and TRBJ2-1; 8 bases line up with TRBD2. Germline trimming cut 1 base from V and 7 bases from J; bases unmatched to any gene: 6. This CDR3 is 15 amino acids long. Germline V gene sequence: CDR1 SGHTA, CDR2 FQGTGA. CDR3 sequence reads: CASSLSLAGTNEQFF. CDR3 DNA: TGTGCCAGCAGCTTAAGTTTAGCGGGAACGAATGAGCAGTTCTTC.

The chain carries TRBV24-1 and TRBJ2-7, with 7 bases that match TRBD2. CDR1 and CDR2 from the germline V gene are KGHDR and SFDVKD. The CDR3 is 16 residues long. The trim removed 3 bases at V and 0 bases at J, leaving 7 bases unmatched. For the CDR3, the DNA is TGTGCCACCAGTGATCAAAATCTAGCGGTCTCCTACGAGCAGTACTTC. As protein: CATSDQNLAVSYEQYF.

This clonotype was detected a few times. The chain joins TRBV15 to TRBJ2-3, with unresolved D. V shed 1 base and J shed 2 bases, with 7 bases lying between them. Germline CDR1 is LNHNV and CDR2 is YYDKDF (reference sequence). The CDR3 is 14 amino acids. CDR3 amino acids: CATSRGAVTDTQYF. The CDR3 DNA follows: TGTGCCACCAGCAGAGGCGCCGTCACAGATACGCAGTATTTT.

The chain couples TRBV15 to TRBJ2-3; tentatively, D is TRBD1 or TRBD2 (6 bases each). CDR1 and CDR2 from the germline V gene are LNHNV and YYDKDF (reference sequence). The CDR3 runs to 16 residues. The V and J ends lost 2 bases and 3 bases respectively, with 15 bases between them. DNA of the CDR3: TGTGCCACCAGCAGACGTAGGGGGGCAGATACAGATACGCAGTATTTT. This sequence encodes CATSRRRGADTDTQYF.

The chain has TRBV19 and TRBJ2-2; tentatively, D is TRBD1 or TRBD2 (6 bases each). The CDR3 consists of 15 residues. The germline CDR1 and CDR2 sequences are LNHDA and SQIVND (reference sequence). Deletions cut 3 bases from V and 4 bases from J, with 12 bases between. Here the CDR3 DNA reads TGTGCCAGTAGTATTTCGGGGGCTGGCACCGGGGAGCTGTTTTTT. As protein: CASSISGAGTGELFF.

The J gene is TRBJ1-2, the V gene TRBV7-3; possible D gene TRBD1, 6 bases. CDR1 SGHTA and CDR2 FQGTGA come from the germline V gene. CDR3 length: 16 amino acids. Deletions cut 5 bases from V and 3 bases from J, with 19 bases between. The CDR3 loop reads CASSPTPRTDYYGYTF. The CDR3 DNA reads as TGTGCCAGCAGCCCAACCCCGAGGACAGACTACTATGGCTACACCTTC.

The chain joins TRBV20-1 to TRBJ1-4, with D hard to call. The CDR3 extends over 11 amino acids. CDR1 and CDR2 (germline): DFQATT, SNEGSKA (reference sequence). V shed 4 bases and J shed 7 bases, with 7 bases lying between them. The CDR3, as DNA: TGCAGTGCTAATGGTGCTGAAAAACTGTTTTTT. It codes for CSANGAEKLFF.

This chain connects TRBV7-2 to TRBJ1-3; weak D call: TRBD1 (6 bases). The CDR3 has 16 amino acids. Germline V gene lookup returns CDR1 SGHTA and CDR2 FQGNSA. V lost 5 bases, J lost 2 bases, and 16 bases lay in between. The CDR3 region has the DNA TGTGCCAGCAGCGCCACCTTTGGACAGCCTGGAAACACCATATATTTT. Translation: CASSATFGQPGNTIYF. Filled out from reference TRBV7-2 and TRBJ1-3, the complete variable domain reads GAGVSQSPSNKVTEKGKDVELRCDPISGHTALYWYRQSLGQGLEFLIYFQGNSAPDKSGLPSDRFSAERTGGSVSTLTIQRTQQEDSAVYLCASSATFGQPGNTIYFGEGSWLTVV.

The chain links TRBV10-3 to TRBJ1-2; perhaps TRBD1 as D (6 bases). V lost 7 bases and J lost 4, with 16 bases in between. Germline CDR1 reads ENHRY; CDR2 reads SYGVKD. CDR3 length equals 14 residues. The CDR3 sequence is CAITRDTAAYGYTF. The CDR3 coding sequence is TGTGCCATCACGAGGGACACGGCCGCCTATGGCTACACCTTC.

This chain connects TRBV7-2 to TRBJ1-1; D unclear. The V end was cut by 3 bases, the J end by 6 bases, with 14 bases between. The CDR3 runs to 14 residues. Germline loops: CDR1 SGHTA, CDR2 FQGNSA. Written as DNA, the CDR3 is TGTGCCAGCAGCTTCCTACCCGGTGCCGCTGAAGCTTTCTTT. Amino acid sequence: CASSFLPGAAEAFF.

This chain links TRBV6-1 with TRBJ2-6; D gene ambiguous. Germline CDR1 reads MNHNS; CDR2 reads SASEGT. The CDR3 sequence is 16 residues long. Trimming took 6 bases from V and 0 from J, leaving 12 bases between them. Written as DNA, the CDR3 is TGTGCCAGCAGCCGTGGACGATCCTCTGGGGCCAACGTCCTGACTTTC. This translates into CASSRGRSSGANVLTF.

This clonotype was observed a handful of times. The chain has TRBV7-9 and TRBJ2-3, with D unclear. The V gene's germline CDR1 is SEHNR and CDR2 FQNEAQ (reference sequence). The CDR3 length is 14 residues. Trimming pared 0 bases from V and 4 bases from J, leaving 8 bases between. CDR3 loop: CASSLAVLSDTQYF. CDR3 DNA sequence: TGTGCCAGCAGCTTAGCGGTTTTATCAGATACGCAGTATTTT.

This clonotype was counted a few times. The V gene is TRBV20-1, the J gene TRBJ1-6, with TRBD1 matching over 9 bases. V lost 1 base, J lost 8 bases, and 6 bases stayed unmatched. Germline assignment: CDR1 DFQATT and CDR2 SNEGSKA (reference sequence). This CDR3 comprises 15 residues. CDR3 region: CSARVKGQGDSPLHF. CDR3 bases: TGCAGTGCTAGAGTTAAGGGACAGGGTGATTCACCCCTCCACTTT.

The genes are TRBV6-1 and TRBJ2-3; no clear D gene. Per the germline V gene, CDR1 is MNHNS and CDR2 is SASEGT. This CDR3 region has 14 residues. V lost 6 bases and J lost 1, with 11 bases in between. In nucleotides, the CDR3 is TGTGCCAGCAGCCTAGTGGGCGGCACAGATACGCAGTATTTT. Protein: CASSLVGGTDTQYF.

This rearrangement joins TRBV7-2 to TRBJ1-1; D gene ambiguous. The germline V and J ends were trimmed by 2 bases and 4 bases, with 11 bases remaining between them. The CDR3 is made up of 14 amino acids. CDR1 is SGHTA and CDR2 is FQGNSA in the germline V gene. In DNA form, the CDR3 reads TGTGCCAGCAGCTTAAAGCGATCAGGCACTGAAGCTTTCTTT. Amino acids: CASSLKRSGTEAFF.

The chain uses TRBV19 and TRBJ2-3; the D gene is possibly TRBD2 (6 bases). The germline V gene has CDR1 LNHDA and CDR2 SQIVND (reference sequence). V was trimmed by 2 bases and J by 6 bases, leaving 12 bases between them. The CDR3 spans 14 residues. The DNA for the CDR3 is TGTGCCAGTAGTATACGGGACTTGGGGGATACGCAGTATTTT. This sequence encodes CASSIRDLGDTQYF.

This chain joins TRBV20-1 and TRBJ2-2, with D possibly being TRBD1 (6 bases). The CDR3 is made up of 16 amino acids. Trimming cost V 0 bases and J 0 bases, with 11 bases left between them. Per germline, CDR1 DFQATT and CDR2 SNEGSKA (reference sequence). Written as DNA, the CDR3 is TGCAGTGCTAGAGATTTCAACAGGGCGAACACCGGGGAGCTGTTTTTT. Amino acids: CSARDFNRANTGELFF.

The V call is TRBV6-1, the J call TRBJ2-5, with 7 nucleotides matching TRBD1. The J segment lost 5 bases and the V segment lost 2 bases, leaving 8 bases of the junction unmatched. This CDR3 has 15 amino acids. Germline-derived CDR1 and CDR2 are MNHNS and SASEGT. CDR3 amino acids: CASSELTGNRETQYF. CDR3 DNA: TGTGCCAGCAGTGAACTGACAGGGAATAGGGAGACCCAGTACTTC.

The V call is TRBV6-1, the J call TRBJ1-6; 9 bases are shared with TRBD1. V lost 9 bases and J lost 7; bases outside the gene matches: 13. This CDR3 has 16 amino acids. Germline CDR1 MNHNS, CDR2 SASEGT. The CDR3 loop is CASSTYRQGGNSPLHF. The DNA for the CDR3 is TGTGCCAGTTCCACTTATCGACAGGGGGGGAATTCACCCCTCCACTTT.

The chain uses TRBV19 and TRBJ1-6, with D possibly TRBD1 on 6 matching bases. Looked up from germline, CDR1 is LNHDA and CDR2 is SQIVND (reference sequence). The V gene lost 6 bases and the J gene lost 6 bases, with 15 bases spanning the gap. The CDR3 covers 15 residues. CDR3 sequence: CASRMSTGPNSPLHF. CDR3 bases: TGTGCCAGTAGAATGTCGACAGGTCCTAATTCACCCCTCCACTTT.

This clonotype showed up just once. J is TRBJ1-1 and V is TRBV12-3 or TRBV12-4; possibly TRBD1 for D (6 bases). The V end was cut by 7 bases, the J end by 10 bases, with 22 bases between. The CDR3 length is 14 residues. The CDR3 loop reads CASTRGGGLTGAFF. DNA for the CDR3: TGTGCCAGCACCCGTGGGGGGGGCCTGACGGGAGCTTTCTTT.